What follows describes a single TCR beta chain. The target antigen is unknown. The data originate from a study of CD8+CD57+ T cells in acquired aplastic anemia. General study findings and limits: A set of 25 to 30 CD8+ CDR3 sequences was shared between patients and controls, and these sequences appeared highly expressed in patients.

This CDR3 has 16 amino acids. Trimming removed 6 bases from V and 12 bases from J, with 27 bases in between. Looked up from germline, CDR1 is SGHTA and CDR2 is FQGNSA. CDR3 and TCR beta VDJ profiling relied on a genomic DNA template. TCRdb reprocessed the reads via MiXCR and lists one record per CDR3 protein. The sample consists of hundreds of thousands of distinct CDR3 sequences, roughly 68% of them appearing once. The receptor was derived from a human donor in good health, serving as a control. This rearrangement joins TRBV7-2 to TRBJ1-3; TRBD1 is a possible D gene (6 bases). The sequencing sample was made of sorted CD4+, CD8+, or CD8+CD57+ T cells (not recorded which) from PBMCs. The CDR3 loop is CASRLIGGKSRKFIYF. For the CDR3, the DNA is TGTGCCAGCAGACTGATCGGGGGCAAGTCTCGAAAATTCATATATTTT.